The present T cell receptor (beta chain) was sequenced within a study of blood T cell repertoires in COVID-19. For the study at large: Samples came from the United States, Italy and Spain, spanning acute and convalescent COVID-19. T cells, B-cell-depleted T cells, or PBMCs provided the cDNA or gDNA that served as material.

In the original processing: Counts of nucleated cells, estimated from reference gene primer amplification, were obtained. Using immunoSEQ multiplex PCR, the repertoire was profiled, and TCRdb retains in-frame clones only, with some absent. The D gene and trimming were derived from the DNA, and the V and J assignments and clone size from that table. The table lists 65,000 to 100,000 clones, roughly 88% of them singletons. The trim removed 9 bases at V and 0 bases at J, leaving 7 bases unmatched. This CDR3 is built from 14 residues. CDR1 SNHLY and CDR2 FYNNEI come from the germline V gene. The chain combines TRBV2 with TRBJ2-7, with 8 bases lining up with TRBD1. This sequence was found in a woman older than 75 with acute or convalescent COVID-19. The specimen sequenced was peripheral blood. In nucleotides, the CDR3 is TGTGCCAGTAAAAGGGGACAGGACTCCTACGAGCAGTACTTC. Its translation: CASKRGQDSYEQYF.